The entry below gives a single T cell receptor beta chain sequence along with its context. The sample comes from a study of prognosis after radiotherapy for stage I lung cancer. Genomic DNA yielded TCR beta CDR3, amplified by two-round multiplex PCR. It was primers specific to each TRBV and TRBJ gene that first-round PCR used. TCRdb reprocessed the multiplex PCR reads via MiXCR and lists one record per CDR3 protein. The profile shows under 20,000 distinct CDR3 sequences, 45% to 70% of them singletons. The CDR3 loop spans 14 amino acids. The germline V gene encodes CDR1 SEHNR and CDR2 FQNEAQ (reference sequence). V lost 6 bases, J lost 3 bases, and 14 bases lay in between.

The chain is built from TRBV7-9 and TRBJ1-2, with D maybe TRBD1 (5 bases). The receptor comes from a donor aged 50 or older with non-small cell lung cancer. The source material was PBMCs, sampled before or after stereotactic body radiation therapy (not recorded which). For the CDR3, the DNA is TGTGCCAGCAGTTGGGAGGGGCCGGACTATGGCTACACCTTC. It yields the protein CASSWEGPDYGYTF.